These 20 T cell receptor beta chains came from one sample sequenced in a study of CD8+CD57+ T cells in acquired aplastic anemia. Profiling that covered TCR beta VDJ and CDR3 relied on genomic DNA as its template. One entry per CDR3 protein results from TCRdb running MiXCR on the reads. Of about 270,000 distinct CDR3 sequences in the sample, around 82% were seen once. Patients chosen for sequencing had shown CD8+CD57+ cell expansion by flow cytometry. Source material: sorted CD4+, CD8+, or CD8+CD57+ T cells (not recorded which) from PBMCs. The receptors originated from a human donor with aplastic anemia.

J is TRBJ1-5 and V is TRBV12-5; D gene ambiguous. Looked up from germline, CDR1 is LGHNT and CDR2 is FRNRAP. This CDR3 has 14 residues. V shed 11 bases and J shed 0 bases, with 14 bases lying between them. CDR3 region: CARNGAYSNQPQHF. CDR3 sequence (DNA): TGTGCTCGTAATGGTGCTTATAGCAATCAGCCCCAGCATTTT.

On this clonotype itself: A much bigger clone sits one base away, suggesting this may be a read error. V gene TRBV7-3 combines with J gene TRBJ2-3; 8 bases are shared with TRBD2. From germline, CDR1 is SGHTA and CDR2 FQGTGA. Trimming removed 5 bases from V and 11 bases from J; junction bases left unmatched: 15. This CDR3 region has 15 residues. CDR3 amino acids: CASSAAGGSYNEQYF. The DNA of the CDR3 is TGTGCCAGCAGCGCCGCGGGAGGTTCCTACAATGAGCAGTATTTT.

As to this clonotype: A junction boundary mismatches the germline segment, possibly from a read error. The chain employs TRBV10-3 and TRBJ2-1, with a tentative D call TRBD1 (6 bases). Germline loops: CDR1 ENHRY, CDR2 SYGVKD. The CDR3 totals 16 residues. The CDR3 here is CASSQGCGDEHNEQLF. CDR3 DNA: TGTGCCAGCAGTCAGGGGTGCGGAGACGAACATAATGAGCAGCTGTTT.

About this clonotype: A read error is likely, as this CDR3 ends without the conserved phenylalanine or tryptophan. Because the CDR3's place on the DNA is in doubt, the DNA is left out and the CDR3 is given as listed by TCRdb. This chain uses TRBV2 with TRBJ2-7; the table gives TRBD1 as D, unverified against the DNA. Germline V lookup: CDR1 SNHLY, CDR2 FYNNEI. Inclusive of both ends, the CDR3 amounts to 14 amino acids. CDR3 amino acids: CASGDGGTAYEQFG.

Details on this clonotype: The junction departs from the called germline gene at one end, perhaps through a read error. CDR3 nucleotides: TGTGCCATCAGTGAGCAAGGGGGAAACTATGGCTACACCTTC. This codes for CAISEQGGNYGYTF. This chain uses TRBV6-5 with TRBJ1-2, with D perhaps matching TRBD1 (6 bases). Germline V lookup: CDR1 MNHEY, CDR2 SVGAGI. The CDR3 contains 14 residues.

Comments on this clonotype: At one of its ends the junction is not consistent with the germline gene, which may arise from a read error. The chain links TRBV9 to TRBJ1-1; perhaps TRBD1 as D (5 bases). From germline, CDR1 is SGDLS and CDR2 YYNGEE. The CDR3 sequence is 14 residues long. The CDR3 bases are TGTGCCACCAGTGGTGGGGCGGGGAACACCGGGGCTCTCTTT. Encoded protein: CATSGGAGNTGALF. Combining the CDR3 with reference TRBV9 and TRBJ1-1 gives the whole variable domain DSGVTQTPKHLITATGQRVTLRCSPRSGDLSVYWYQQSLDQGLQFLIQYYNGEERAKGNILERFSAQQFPDLHSELNLSSLELGDSALYFCATSGGAGNTGALFGQGTRLTVV.

This clonotype is a singleton in its sample. V is TRBV7-9 and J is TRBJ2-1, with 10 bases that match TRBD2. V shed 3 bases and J 2 bases; nucleotides not matched to a gene: 1. Germline lookup yields CDR1 SEHNR and CDR2 FQNEAQ (reference sequence). This CDR3 has 15 residues. The CDR3 spells CASSLLAGAYNEQFF. Here the CDR3 DNA reads TGTGCCAGCAGCTTGCTAGCGGGAGCCTACAATGAGCAGTTCTTC.

The chain employs TRBV7-9 and TRBJ2-1; 10 positions agree with TRBD2. With V trimmed by 1 base and J by 10 bases, 16 bases remained unmatched. Germline V gives CDR1 SEHNR, CDR2 FQNEAQ (reference sequence). The CDR3 is made up of 18 amino acids. CDR3 sequence (DNA): TGTGCCAGCAGCTTAGGGGGACGAGGAGCGGGGGGGCTCCGGGAGCAGTTCTTC. It encodes CASSLGGRGAGGLREQFF.

Remarks on this clonotype: At one end the junction does not follow the germline gene, possibly because of a read error. This sequence joins TRBV19 and TRBJ2-3; 7 nucleotides agree with TRBD2. Germline CDR1 LNHDA, CDR2 SQIVND (reference sequence). The CDR3 runs to 14 residues. In DNA form, the CDR3 reads TGTGCCAGCAGTATAGCTAGCGGAGCCTACAATCAGTATTTT. Translating it yields CASSIASGAYNQYF.

CDR3 amino acids: CARGGDPYNEQFF. In nucleotides, the CDR3 is TGTGCTAGAGGCGGAGACCCTTACAATGAGCAGTTCTTC. The rearrangement uses TRBV19 and TRBJ2-1; the D is unclear. The germline CDR1 and CDR2 sequences are LNHDA and SQIVND (reference sequence). The CDR3 totals 13 residues.

V usage is TRBV15 and J usage is TRBJ1-6; D is unresolved. The V end was cut by 4 bases, the J end by 3 bases, with 13 bases between. CDR1 and CDR2 (germline): LNHNV, YYDKDF (reference sequence). CDR3 size: 16 residues. The CDR3 DNA follows: TGTGCCACCAGCAAAAACGGACGGATCTATAATTCACCCCTCCACTTT. This translates into CATSKNGRIYNSPLHF. The complete variable domain, with remaining parts taken from reference TRBV15 and TRBJ1-6, reads DAMVIQNPRYQVTQFGKPVTLSCSQTLNHNVMYWYQQKSSQAPKLLFHYYDKDFNNEADTPDNFQSRRPNTSFCFLDIRSPGLGDTAMYLCATSKNGRIYNSPLHFGNGTRLTVT.

This clonotype was recorded only once. This chain joins TRBV9 and TRBJ2-7, with D possibly TRBD1 on 6 matching bases. This CDR3 has 18 amino acids. V was shortened by 4 bases and J by 1 base, with 24 bases between the two germline ends. Germline-derived CDR1 and CDR2 are SGDLS and YYNGEE. CDR3: CASSLHAGGTAASYEQYV. CDR3 nucleotides: TGTGCCAGCAGCCTCCATGCTGGGGGCACAGCAGCTTCCTACGAGCAGTACGTC.

The chain links TRBV7-9 to TRBJ1-2, with D unresolved. V lost 11 bases and J lost 5, with 27 bases in between. The CDR3 is made up of 16 amino acids. CDR1 and CDR2 (germline): SEHNR, FQNEAQ (reference sequence). The CDR3 is CAGRWAEGALVYGYTF. CDR3 in DNA: TGTGCCGGACGCTGGGCGGAGGGCGCGCTGGTATATGGCTACACCTTC.

This clonotype was observed a single time. Relative to the germline gene, one junction end is altered; a read error may explain this. The genes are TRBV7-2 and TRBJ1-1; weak D call: TRBD1 (5 bases). The CDR3 is 14 residues long. Germline CDR1 and CDR2: SGHTA and FQGNSA. The CDR3 protein is CASSLGWGGAAAYF. As DNA, the CDR3 is TGTGCCAGCAGCTTAGGCTGGGGAGGGGCTGCAGCTTACTTT.

This clonotype showed up many times. The chain uses TRBV5-1 and TRBJ2-7; D gene ambiguous. The CDR3 is 14 residues long. Between the trimmed V and J ends, which lost 0 bases and 1 base, there was a span of 8 bases. Germline-derived CDR1 and CDR2 are SGHRS and YFSETQ. The CDR3: CASSLAVGSYEQYF. Written as DNA, the CDR3 is TGCGCCAGCAGCTTGGCCGTAGGGTCCTACGAGCAGTACTTC.

A word on this clonotype: A junction boundary mismatches the germline segment, possibly from a read error. V gene TRBV7-2 combines with J gene TRBJ1-2, with D possibly matching TRBD1 (6 bases). The CDR3 loop spans 13 amino acids. Per germline, CDR1 SGHTA and CDR2 FQGNSA. CDR3 sequence: CASSSGRGYAYLF. The CDR3 coding sequence is TGTGCCAGCAGCTCCGGCAGGGGATATGCCTACCTCTTC. The whole variable domain, filled in from reference TRBV7-2 and TRBJ1-2, reads GAGVSQSPSNKVTEKGKDVELRCDPISGHTALYWYRQSLGQGLEFLIYFQGNSAPDKSGLPSDRFSAERTGGSVSTLTIQRTQQEDSAVYLCASSSGRGYAYLFGSGTRLTVV.

About this clonotype itself: As the CDR3 is not closed by the conserved phenylalanine or tryptophan, this likely results from a read error. It is unclear where the CDR3 begins or ends on the DNA, so no DNA is shown, and the CDR3 is as TCRdb lists it. This rearrangement joins TRBV7-9 to TRBJ2-1; no check of the table's D call, TRBD2, against the DNA was made. CDR1 and CDR2 from the germline V gene are SEHNR and FQNEAQ (reference sequence). The CDR3 sequence runs 13 residues, both termini included. This CDR3 reads CASSFGGIGEHDY.

The chain recombines TRBV5-1 with TRBJ2-3; no clear D. This CDR3 is built from 14 residues. V lost 2 bases to trimming and J lost 8 bases, with 15 bases between them. Germline V gene sequence: CDR1 SGHRS, CDR2 YFSETQ. CDR3 bases: TGCGCCAGCAGCTTATCGCCAGGTCCCGCTACGCAGTATTTT. Translation: CASSLSPGPATQYF.

A single count supports this clonotype. In this CDR3 the conserved last residue, phenylalanine or tryptophan, is missing, so a read error is likely. It is unclear where the CDR3 begins or ends on the DNA, so no DNA is shown, and the CDR3 is as TCRdb lists it. The chain recombines TRBV9 with TRBJ2-1; whether TRBD1, the table's D call, matches the DNA was not checked. Including both end residues, the CDR3 is 13 amino acids long. Germline V gives CDR1 SGDLS, CDR2 YYNGEE. This CDR3 is CASSDGGKSTDML.

The sample holds a few counts of this clonotype. V gene TRBV5-1 combines with J gene TRBJ2-6; TRBD1 or TRBD2 may be the D gene (5 bases each). Looked up from germline, CDR1 is SGHRS and CDR2 is YFSETQ. The CDR3 is made up of 16 amino acids. V gave up 4 bases and J gave up 3 bases, with 14 bases separating them. The chain's CDR3 is CASSIGTLGGANVLTF. The CDR3 DNA sequence: TGCGCCAGCAGCATCGGGACGCTCGGTGGGGCCAACGTCCTGACTTTC.